This T cell receptor (beta chain) was retrieved from a study of shared clonotypes between healthy human individuals. The wider study: Used for every donor were three CD4 naive, three CD4 memory, two CD8 naive and one CD8 memory plate. Findings and caveats of the study: Generation probabilities were higher for clonotypes shared across all four sorted-subset donors than for unshared ones.

Libraries were prepared by immunoSEQ multiplex PCR; TCRdb keeps only in-frame clonotypes and omits some of them. This sample has approximately 1.4 million clones, with about 98% found just once. Points on this clone: Its antigen remains unknown.

This receptor was obtained from a young man in good health. Sequences were obtained from naive CD4+ T cells sorted from blood. As to subset: CD45RA+ positively selected.

CDR3 nucleotide sequence: TGTGCCAGCAGCAGAGATGGGGCCCTCTACAATGAGCAGTTCTTC. Protein product: CASSRDGALYNEQFF. The V call is TRBV5-4, the J call TRBJ2-1; weak D call: TRBD1 (5 bases). The CDR3 loop spans 15 amino acids. V was pared by 4 bases and J by 3 bases, with 14 bases between. Germline V gives CDR1 SGHNT, CDR2 YYREEE (reference sequence).